This T cell receptor beta chain came from a study of PD-L1 blockade in urothelial cancer (dated by TCRdb to 2015 to 2018). Context from the whole study: Therapy was started at some point between 2012 and 2014 for all patients, and atezolizumab 1,200 mg was administered intravenously every 3 weeks. Pretreatment tumor samples, along with matched peripheral blood collected serially before and after atezolizumab treatment, underwent TCR sequencing. The study was an exploratory multi-omic analysis of somatic, immune and clinical correlates of response to PD-L1 blockade with atezolizumab in urothelial cancer. Blood samples gave a median of around 140,000 T cells and 83,000 or so unique TCRs, with a median clonality of approximately 0.078. Some ten patients reached durable clinical benefit, while roughly 22 patients did not. Blood samples were analyzed at two time points: 3 weeks after treatment start (second dose) and 6 weeks after treatment start. Whole exome sequencing and RNA sequencing of pretreatment tumors were performed alongside TCR sequencing in the same patients. Progression-free survival longer than 6 months counted as durable clinical benefit, and TCR features were additionally tested against both progression-free and overall survival. An ECOG performance status of 0 or 1 was recorded for the patients, and 0 to 3 prior chemotherapy regimens had been received by the patients. Pretreatment blood TCR-seq was available for under 35 patients, at least one posttreatment blood collection was obtained for around 24 patients, and tumor TCR-seq was available for around 24 patients. About nine tenths of the roughly 29 patients were identified as males with urothelial cancer of bladder origin, and a prior smoking history was reported by 18 of 29 patients.

Each PCR received spiked-in synthetic TCR analog templates so that absolute template abundance could be estimated from read counts. The immunoSEQ assay used bias-controlled V and J gene primers to amplify TCRbeta CDR3 regions from genomic DNA. Sequencing of rearranged TCRbeta segments was performed at approximately 20X coverage. Under the source paper's analysis protocol: Sequencing errors were corrected by clustering and CDR3s were annotated against IMGT to assign V, D and J genes. Out-of-frame and stop-codon sequences were excluded, and only productive TCRbeta rearrangements were used in downstream analyses. To compute clonality, Shannon entropy was normalized by the log of the number of unique productive sequences and then subtracted from one. Clones differing between time points or between blood and tumor were identified by Fisher's exact test with Benjamini-Hochberg correction at adjusted p below 0.01. TCRdb provides this immuneACCESS table in a form limited to in-frame rearrangements. Some clones are lacking; in checked studies, under half of them reflect an unresolved V gene, and why the rest are absent is not known. The D gene and trimming were derived from the DNA, and the V and J assignments and clone size from that table. Across this sample there are about 41,000 clones, with 70% to 85% seen only once. Clones ranked in the top ten supply roughly 18% of the sample.

About this clone itself: Its recognized antigen is unknown. Base qualities are missing; no much larger clone stands one base away.

The CDR3 goes from the cysteine to the phenylalanine over 14 residues. The read is trimmed to its CDR3 DNA, 42 bases read in frame from base 1. V was cut back by 2 bases and J by 1 base, leaving a gap of 8 bases between them. CDR1 and CDR2 are drawn from the germline V gene (reference sequence): MNHEY, SMNVEV. The cohort comprised around 30 patients with locally advanced or metastatic urothelial carcinoma treated at Memorial Sloan Kettering on a trial protocol. Peripheral blood mononuclear cells were collected pretreatment and during treatment, at between 1 and 8 total time points per patient. The Qiagen DNeasy Blood extraction kit was used to purify genomic DNA from total PBMCs and from tumor samples. PBMCs were collected pretreatment and during treatment, and were isolated and stored as previously described. What the authors observed across the whole study: A pretreatment peripheral blood TCR clonality below the median was linked to improved progression-free and overall survival. Among patients with durable benefit, tumor-associated TCR clones showed greater expansion in peripheral blood 3 weeks after treatment started (n of about 20, p = 0.022). Because the sample size was small (n of about 29) and many exploratory analyses were performed, the results are intended to be hypothesis-generating.

The sequence came from a man between 60 and 70 years old with urothelial cancer. The rearrangement joined TRBV27 to TRBJ1-1; the D gene assignment is ambiguous. This sample comprised PBMCs, obtained around atezolizumab (anti-PD-L1) treatment. The nucleotide sequence is given as TGTGCCAGCAGTTTAATCCCAGGGAACACTGAAGCTTTCTTT. The resulting protein is CASSLIPGNTEAFF.